This T cell receptor beta chain emerged from a study of regulatory T cells in long-lasting Graves disease. Construction of the TCR beta libraries employed iRepertoire HTBI primers in conjunction with Arm-PCR of CDR3 regions. TCRdb processed the multiplex PCR reads anew with MiXCR; each CDR3 protein has one entry. The sample includes over 250,000 distinct CDR3 sequences, 20% to 25% of them seen just once. As for time point: persistent/refractory GD, antithyroid drugs over 5 years with positive TRAb. The TCR library was prepared using RNA isolated from PBMCs. There are many counts of this clonotype. The antigen is not known. Study-wide results and caveats: The study found lower TCR diversity in persistent Graves' patients than in newly diagnosed ones.

The material sequenced was peripheral blood mononuclear cells (PBMCs), taken when the disease was refractory, from a patient treated with antithyroid drugs. The TCR sequence derives from a female donor with Graves disease.

As DNA, the CDR3 is TGTGCCAGCAGGGCACAGCTTAATGAAAAACTGTTTTTT. This gives the protein CASRAQLNEKLFF. This chain uses TRBV2 with TRBJ1-4, with unresolved D. CDR3 length equals 13 residues. V was cut by 6 bases and J by 4 bases, with 9 bases left in between. Germline V gene lookup returns CDR1 SNHLY and CDR2 FYNNEI.